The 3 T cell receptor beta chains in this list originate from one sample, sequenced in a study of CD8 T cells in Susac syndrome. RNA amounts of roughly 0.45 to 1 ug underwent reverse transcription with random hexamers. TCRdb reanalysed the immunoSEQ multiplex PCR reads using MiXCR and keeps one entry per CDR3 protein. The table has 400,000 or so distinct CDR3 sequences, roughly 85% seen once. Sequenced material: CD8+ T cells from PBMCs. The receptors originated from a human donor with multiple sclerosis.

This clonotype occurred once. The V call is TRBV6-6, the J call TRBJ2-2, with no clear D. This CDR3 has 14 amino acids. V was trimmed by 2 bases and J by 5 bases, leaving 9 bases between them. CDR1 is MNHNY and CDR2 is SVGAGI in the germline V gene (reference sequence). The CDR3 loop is CASSYVSATGELFF. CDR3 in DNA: TGTGCCAGCAGTTACGTCTCGGCTACCGGGGAGCTGTTTTTT.

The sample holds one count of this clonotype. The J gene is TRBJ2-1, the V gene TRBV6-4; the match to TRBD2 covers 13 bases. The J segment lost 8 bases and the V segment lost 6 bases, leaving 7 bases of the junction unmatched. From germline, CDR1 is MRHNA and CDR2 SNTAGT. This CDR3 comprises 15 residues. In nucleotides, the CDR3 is TGTGCCAGCAGCCTACTAGCGGGAGGGCCGGATGAGCAGTTCTTC. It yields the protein CASSLLAGGPDEQFF.

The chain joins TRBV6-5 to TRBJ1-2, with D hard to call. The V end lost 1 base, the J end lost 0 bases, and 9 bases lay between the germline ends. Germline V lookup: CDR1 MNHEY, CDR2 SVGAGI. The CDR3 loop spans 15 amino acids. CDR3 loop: CASSYWYSANYGYTF. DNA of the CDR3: TGTGCCAGCAGTTACTGGTACAGTGCTAACTATGGCTACACCTTC.